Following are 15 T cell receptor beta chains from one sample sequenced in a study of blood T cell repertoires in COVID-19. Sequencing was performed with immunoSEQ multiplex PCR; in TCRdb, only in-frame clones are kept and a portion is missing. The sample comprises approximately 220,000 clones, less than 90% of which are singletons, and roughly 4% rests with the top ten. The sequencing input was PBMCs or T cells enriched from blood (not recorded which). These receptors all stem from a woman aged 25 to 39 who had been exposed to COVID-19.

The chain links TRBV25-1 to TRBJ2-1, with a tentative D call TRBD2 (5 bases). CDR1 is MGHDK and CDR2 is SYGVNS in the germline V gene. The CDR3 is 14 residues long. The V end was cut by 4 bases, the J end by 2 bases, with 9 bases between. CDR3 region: CASSVSEAYNEQFF. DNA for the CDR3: TGTGCCAGCAGTGTGTCGGAGGCCTACAATGAGCAGTTCTTC. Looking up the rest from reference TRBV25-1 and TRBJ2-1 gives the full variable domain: EADIYQTPRYLVIGTGKKITLECSQTMGHDKMYWYQQDPGMELHLIHYSYGVNSTEKGDLSSESTVSRIRTEHFPLTLESARPSHTSQYLCASSVSEAYNEQFFGPGTRLTVL.

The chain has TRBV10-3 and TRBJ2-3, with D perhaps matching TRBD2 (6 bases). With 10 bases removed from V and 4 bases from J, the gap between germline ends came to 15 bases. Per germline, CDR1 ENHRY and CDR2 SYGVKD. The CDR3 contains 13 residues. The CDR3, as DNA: TGTGCCACCTTGCCGACGGGGGCAGATACGCAGTATTTT. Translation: CATLPTGADTQYF.

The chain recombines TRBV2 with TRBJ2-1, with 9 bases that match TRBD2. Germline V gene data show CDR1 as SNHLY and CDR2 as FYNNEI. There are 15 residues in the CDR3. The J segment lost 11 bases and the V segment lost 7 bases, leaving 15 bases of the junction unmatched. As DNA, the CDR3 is TGTGCCAGCACCGGTCGGCGGGGGGGCCCGTCGAAGCAGTTCTTC. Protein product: CASTGRRGGPSKQFF.

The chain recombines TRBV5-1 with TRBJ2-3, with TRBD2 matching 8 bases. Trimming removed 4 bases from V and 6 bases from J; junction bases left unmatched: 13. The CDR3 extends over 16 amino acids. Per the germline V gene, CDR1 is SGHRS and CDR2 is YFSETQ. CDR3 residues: CASSGGSGAGVDTQYF. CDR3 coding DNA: TGCGCCAGCAGCGGGGGTAGCGGGGCGGGCGTTGATACGCAGTATTTT. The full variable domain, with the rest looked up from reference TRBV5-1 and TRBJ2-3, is KAGVTQTPRYLIKTRGQQVTLSCSPISGHRSVSWYQQTPGQGLQFLFEYFSETQRNKGNFPGRFSGRQFSNSRSEMNVSTLELGDSALYLCASSGGSGAGVDTQYFGPGTRLTVL.

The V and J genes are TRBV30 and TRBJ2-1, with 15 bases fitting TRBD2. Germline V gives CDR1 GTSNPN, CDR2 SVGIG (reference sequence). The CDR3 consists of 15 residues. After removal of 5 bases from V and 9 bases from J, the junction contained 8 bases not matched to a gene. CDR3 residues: CAWEGTSGGLGEQFF. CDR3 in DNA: TGTGCCTGGGAAGGGACTAGCGGGGGGCTCGGTGAGCAGTTCTTC.

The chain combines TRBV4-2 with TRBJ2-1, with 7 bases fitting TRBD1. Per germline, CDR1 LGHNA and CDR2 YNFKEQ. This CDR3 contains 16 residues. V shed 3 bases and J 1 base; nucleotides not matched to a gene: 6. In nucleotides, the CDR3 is TGTGCCAGCAGCCAGACAGGGAGAACATCCTACAATGAGCAGTTCTTC. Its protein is CASSQTGRTSYNEQFF.

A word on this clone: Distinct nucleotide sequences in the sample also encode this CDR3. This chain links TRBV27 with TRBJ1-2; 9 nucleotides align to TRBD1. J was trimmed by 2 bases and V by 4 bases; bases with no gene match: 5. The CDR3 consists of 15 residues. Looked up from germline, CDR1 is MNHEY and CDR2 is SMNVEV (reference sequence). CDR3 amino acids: CASSSRQGGNYGYTF. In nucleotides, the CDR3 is TGTGCCAGCAGTTCTAGACAGGGGGGAAACTATGGCTACACCTTC.

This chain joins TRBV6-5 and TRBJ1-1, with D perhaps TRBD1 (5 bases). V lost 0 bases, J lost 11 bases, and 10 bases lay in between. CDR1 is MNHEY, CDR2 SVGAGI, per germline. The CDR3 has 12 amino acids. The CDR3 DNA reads TGTGCCAGCAGTTACTCGGGGGGAGGCGCTTTCTTT. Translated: CASSYSGGGAFF.

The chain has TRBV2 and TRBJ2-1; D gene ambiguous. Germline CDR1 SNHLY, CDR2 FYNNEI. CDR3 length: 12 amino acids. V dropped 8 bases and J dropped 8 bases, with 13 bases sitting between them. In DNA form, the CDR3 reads TGTGCCAGCGAGGTGAATGGCGATGAGCAGTTCTTC. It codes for CASEVNGDEQFF.

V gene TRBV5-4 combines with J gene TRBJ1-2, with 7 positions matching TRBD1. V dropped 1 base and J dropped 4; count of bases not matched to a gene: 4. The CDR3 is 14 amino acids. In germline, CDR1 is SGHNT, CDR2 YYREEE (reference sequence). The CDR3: CASSLSGQIYGYTF. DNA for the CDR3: TGTGCCAGCAGCTTGTCGGGACAGATCTATGGCTACACCTTC.

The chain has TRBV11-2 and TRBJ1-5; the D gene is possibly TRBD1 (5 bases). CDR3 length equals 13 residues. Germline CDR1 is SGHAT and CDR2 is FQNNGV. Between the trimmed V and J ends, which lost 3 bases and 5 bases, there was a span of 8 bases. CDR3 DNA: TGTGCCAGCAGCTTCGGGGGGGATCAGCCCCAGCATTTT. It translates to CASSFGGDQPQHF.

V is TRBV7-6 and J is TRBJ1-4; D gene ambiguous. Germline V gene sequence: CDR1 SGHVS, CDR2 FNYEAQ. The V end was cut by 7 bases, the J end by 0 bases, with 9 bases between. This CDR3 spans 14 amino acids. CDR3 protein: CASKSTPTNEKLFF. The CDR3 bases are TGTGCCAGCAAGAGCACCCCAACTAATGAAAAACTGTTTTTT.

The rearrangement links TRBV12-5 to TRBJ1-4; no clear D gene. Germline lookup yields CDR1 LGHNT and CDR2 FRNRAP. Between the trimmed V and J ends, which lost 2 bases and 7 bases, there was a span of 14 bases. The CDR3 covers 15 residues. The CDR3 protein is CASGLTGNIGEKLFF. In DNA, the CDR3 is TGTGCTAGTGGTTTGACGGGAAATATCGGTGAAAAACTGTTTTTT.

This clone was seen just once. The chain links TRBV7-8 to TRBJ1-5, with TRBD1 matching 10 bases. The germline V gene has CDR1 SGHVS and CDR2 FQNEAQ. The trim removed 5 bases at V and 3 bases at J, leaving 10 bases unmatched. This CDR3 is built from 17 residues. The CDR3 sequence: CASSLLWGQGFNQPQHF. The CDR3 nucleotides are TGTGCCAGCAGCCTGCTATGGGGACAGGGGTTCAATCAGCCCCAGCATTTT. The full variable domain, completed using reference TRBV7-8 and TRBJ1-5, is GAGVSQSPRYKVAKRGQDVALRCDPISGHVSLFWYQQALGQGPEFLTYFQNEAQLDKSGLPSDRFFAERPEGSVSTLKIQRTQQEDSAVYLCASSLLWGQGFNQPQHFGDGTRLSIL.

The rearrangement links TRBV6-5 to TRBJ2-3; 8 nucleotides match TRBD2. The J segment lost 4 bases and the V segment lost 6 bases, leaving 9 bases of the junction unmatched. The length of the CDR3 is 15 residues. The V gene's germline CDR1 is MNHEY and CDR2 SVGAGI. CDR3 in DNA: TGTGCCAGCAGCTCCTCTGGGACTAGACCAGATACGCAGTATTTT. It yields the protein CASSSSGTRPDTQYF.